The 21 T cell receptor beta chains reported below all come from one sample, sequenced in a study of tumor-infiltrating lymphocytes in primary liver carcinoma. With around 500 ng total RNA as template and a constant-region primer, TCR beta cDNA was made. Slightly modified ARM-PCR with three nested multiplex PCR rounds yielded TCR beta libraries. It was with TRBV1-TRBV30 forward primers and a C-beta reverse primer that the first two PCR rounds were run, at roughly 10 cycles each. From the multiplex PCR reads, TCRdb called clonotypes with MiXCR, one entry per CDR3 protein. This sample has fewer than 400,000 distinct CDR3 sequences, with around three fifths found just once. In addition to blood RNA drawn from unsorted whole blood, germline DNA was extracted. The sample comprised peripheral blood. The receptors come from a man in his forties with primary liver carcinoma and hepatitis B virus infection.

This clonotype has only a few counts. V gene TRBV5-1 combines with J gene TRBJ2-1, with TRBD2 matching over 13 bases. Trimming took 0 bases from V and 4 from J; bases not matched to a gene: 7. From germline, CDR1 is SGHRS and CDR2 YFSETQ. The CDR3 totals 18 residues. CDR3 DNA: TGCGCCAGCAGCTTGGAGCAGGGACTAGCGGGAAATTACAATGAGCAGTTCTTC. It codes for CASSLEQGLAGNYNEQFF.

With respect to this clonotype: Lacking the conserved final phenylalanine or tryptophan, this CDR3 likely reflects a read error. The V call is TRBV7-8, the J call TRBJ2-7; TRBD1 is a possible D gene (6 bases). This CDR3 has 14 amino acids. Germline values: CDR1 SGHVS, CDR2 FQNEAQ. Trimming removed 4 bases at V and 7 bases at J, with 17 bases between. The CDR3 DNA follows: TGTGCCAGCAGCTGGGAATCAGGGGTGGCTGAGCAGTACTTG. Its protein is CASSWESGVAEQYL.

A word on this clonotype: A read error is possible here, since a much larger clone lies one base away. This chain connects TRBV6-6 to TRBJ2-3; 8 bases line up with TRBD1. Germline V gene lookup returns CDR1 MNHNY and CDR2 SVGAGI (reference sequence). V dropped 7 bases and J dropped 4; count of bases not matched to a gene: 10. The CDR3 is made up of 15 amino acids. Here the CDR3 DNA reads TGTGCCAGCACCCGCCGGACAGGGAACTCAGATACGCAGTATTTT. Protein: CASTRRTGNSDTQYF.

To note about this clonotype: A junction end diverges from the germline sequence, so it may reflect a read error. The CDR3 reads CASGWTSDFGGLFF. CDR3 nucleotide sequence: TGTGCTAGCGGCTGGACTAGCGACTTTGGGGGGCTGTTTTTT. The chain joins TRBV12-5 to TRBJ2-2, with TRBD2 matching over 9 bases. The CDR3 has 14 amino acids. Per germline, CDR1 LGHNT and CDR2 FRNRAP.

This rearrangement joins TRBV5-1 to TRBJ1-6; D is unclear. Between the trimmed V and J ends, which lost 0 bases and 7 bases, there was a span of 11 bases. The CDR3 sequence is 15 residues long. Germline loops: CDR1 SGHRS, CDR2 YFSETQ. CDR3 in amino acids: CASSLDEQRNSPLHF. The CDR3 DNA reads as TGCGCCAGCAGCTTGGATGAACAGAGGAATTCACCCCTCCACTTT.

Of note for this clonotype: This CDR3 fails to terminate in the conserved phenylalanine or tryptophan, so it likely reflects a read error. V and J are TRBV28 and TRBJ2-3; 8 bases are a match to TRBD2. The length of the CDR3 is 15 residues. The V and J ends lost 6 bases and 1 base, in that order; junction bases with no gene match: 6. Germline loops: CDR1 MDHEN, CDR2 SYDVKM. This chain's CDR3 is CASSRPAGGTDTQYI. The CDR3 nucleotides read TGTGCCAGCAGCCGCCCAGCGGGGGGCACAGATACGCAGTATATT.

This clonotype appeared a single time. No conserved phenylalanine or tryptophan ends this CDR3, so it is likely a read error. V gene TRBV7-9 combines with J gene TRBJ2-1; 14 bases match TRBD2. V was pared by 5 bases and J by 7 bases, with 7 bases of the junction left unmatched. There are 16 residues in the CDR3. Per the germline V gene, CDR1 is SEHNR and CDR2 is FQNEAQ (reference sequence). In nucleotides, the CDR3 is TGTGCCAGCAGCGAGCCGGGACTAGCGGGAGTTAATGAGCAGTTCCTT. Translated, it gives CASSEPGLAGVNEQFL.

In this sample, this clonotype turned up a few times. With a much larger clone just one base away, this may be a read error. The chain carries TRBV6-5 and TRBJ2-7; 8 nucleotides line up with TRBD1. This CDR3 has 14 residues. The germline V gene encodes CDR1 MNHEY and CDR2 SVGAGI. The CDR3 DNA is TGTGCCAGCAGTTATCGGCAGGGGGCCTACAAGCAGTACTTC. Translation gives CASSYRQGAYKQYF.

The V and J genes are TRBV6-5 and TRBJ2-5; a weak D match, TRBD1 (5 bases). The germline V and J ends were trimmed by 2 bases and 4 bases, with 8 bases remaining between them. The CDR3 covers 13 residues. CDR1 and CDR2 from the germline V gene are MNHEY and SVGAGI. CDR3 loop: CASSYGQGETQYF. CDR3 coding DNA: TGTGCCAGCAGTTACGGTCAGGGAGAGACCCAGTACTTC.

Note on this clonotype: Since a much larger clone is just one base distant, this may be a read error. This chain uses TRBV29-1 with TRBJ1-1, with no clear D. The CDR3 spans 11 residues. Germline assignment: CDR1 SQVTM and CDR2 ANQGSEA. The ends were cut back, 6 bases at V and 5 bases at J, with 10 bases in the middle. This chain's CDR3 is CSVRIRTEAFF. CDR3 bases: TGCAGCGTACGAATAAGGACTGAAGCTTTCTTT.

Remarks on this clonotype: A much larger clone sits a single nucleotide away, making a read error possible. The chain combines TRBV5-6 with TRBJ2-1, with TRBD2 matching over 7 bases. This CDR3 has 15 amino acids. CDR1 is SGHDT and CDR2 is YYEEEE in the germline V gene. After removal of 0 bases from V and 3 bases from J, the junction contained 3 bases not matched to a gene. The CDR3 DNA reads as TGTGCCAGCAGCTTGGGGGGAGGGGACTACAATGAGCAGTTCTTC. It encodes CASSLGGGDYNEQFF.

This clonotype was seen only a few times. CDR3 loop: CASNHSLFVAAEGGDYGYTF. CDR3 sequence (DNA): TGTGCCAGCAACCACAGCTTATTCGTCGCCGCGGAGGGGGGGGACTATGGCTACACCTTC. The rearrangement uses TRBV7-9 and TRBJ1-2, with D possibly matching TRBD1 (6 bases). From germline, CDR1 is SEHNR and CDR2 FQNEAQ (reference sequence). The V end lost 7 bases, the J end lost 3 bases, and 33 bases lay between the germline ends. The CDR3 has 20 amino acids. The complete variable domain, with remaining parts taken from reference TRBV7-9 and TRBJ1-2, reads DTGVSQNPRHKITKRGQNVTFRCDPISEHNRLYWYRQTLGQGPEFLTYFQNEAQLEKSRLLSDRFSAERPKGSFSTLEIQRTEQGDSAMYLCASNHSLFVAAEGGDYGYTFGSGTRLTVV.

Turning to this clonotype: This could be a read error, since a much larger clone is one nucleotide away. CDR3 DNA: TGCGCCAGCAACCAAGGGACAGCCCAAGAGACCCAGTACTTC. Translating gives CASNQGTAQETQYF. The chain employs TRBV4-1 and TRBJ2-5, with 7 bases lining up with TRBD1. The length of the CDR3 is 14 residues. In germline, CDR1 is MGHRA, CDR2 YSYEKL.

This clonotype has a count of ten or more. The CDR3 spells CASSPAGTGTRGQYF. The CDR3 DNA reads TGTGCCAGCAGCCCAGCCGGGACAGGGACACGCGGGCAGTACTTC. The chain uses TRBV5-5 and TRBJ2-7, with 9 bases lining up with TRBD1. Germline values: CDR1 SGHKS, CDR2 YYEKEE (reference sequence). The CDR3 runs to 15 residues. J lost 9 bases, V lost 4 bases, and 14 bases had no gene match.

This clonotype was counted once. The chain's CDR3 is CARTKGGLGRGSYEQYF. The CDR3 bases are TGTGCCAGAACAAAGGGCGGATTGGGGCGGGGCTCCTACGAGCAGTACTTC. This rearrangement joins TRBV12-3 or TRBV12-4 to TRBJ2-7; tentative D call: TRBD2 (6 bases). CDR3 length: 17 residues. V was shortened by 9 bases and J by 0 bases, with 24 bases between the two germline ends.

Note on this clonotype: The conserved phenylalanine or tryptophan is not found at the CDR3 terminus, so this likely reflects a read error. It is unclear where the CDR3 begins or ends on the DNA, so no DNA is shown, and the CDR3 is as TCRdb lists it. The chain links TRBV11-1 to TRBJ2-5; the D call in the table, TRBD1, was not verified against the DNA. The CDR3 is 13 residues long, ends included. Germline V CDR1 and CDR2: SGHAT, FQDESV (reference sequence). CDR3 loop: CASSQGWKETQHL.

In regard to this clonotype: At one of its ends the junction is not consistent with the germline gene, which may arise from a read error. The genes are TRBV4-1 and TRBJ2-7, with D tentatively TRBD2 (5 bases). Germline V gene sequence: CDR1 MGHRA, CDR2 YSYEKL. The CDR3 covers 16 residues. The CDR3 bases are TGCGCCAGCAGCCAGGGTCTAGCCGCCAGGTCCTACGAGCGGTACTTC. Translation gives CASSQGLAARSYERYF.

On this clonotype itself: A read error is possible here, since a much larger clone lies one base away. The CDR3 protein is CDSVDVYEQYF. CDR3 nucleotides: TGTGACAGCGTCGACGTCTACGAGCAGTACTTC. V is TRBV6-5 and J is TRBJ2-7; D gene ambiguous. Germline V gene data show CDR1 as MNHEY and CDR2 as SVGAGI. The CDR3 length is 11 residues.

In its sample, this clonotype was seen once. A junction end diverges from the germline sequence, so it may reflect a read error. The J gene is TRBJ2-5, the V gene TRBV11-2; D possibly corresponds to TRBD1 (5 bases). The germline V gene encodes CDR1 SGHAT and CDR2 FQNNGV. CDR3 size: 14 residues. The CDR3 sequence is CTSSPNQGFEIQYF. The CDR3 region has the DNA TGTACCAGCAGCCCAAACCAGGGTTTTGAGATCCAGTACTTC.

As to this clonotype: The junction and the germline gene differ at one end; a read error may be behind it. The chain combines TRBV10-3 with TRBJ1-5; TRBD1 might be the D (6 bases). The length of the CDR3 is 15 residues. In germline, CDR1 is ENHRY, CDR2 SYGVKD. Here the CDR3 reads CAISGTGSSNQPRHF. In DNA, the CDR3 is TGTGCCATCAGTGGAACAGGGTCCAGCAATCAGCCCCGGCATTTT.

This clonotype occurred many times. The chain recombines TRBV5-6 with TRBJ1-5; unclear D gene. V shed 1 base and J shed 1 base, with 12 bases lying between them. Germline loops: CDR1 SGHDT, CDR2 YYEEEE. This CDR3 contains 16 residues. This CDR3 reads CASSLSNVGSNQPQHF. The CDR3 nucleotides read TGTGCCAGCAGCTTGAGTAACGTTGGAAGCAATCAGCCCCAGCATTTT.